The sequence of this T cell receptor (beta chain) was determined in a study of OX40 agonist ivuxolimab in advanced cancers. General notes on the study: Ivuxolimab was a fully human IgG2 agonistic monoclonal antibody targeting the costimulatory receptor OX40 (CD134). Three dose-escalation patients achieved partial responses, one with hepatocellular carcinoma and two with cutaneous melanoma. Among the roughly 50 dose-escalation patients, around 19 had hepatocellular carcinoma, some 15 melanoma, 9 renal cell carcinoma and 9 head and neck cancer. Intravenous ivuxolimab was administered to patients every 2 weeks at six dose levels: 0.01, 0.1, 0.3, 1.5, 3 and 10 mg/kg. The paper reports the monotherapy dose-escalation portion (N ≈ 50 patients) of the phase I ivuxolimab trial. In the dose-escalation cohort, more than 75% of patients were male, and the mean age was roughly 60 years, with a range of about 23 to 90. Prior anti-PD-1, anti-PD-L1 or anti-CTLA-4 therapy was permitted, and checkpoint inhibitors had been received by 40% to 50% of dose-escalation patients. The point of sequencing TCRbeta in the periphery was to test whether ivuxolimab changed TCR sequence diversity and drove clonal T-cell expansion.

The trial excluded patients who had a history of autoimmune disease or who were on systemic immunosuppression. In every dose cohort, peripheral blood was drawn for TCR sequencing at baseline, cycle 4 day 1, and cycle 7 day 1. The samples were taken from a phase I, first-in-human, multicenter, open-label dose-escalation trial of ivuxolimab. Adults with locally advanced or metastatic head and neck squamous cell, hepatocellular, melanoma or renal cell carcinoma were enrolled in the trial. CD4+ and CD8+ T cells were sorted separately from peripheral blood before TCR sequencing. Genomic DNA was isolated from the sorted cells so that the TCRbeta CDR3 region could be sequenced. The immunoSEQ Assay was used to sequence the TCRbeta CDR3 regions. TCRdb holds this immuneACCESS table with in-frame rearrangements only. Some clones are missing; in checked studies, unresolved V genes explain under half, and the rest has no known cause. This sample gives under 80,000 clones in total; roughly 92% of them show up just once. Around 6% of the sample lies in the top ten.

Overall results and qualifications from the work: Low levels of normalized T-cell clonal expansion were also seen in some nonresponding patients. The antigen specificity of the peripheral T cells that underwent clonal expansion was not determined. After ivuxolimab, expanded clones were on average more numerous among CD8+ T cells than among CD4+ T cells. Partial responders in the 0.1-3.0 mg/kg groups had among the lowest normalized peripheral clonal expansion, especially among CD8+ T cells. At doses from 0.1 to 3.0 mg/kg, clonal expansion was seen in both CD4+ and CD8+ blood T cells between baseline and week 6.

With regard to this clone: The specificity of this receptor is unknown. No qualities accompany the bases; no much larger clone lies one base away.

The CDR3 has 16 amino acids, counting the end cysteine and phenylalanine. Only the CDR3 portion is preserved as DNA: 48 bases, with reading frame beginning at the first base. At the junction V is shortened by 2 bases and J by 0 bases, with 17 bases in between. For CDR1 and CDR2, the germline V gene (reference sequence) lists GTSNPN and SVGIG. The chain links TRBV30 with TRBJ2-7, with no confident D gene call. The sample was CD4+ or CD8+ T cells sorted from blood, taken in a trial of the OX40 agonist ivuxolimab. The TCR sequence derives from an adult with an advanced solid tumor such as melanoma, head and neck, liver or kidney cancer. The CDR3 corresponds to CAWSITAGPGSYEQYF. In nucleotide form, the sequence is TGTGCCTGGAGTATAACAGCTGGACCGGGCTCCTACGAGCAGTACTTC.